The source of this T cell receptor beta chain is a study of blood T cell repertoires in COVID-19 (TCRdb year 2020). Background on the whole study: The collaborator samples originated in the United States, Italy and Spain and spanned the acute and convalescent phases of COVID-19. The prospective study material was composed of cDNA or gDNA derived from T cells, B-cell-depleted T cells, or PBMCs. The dataset comprised deeply sampled blood TCRbeta repertoires from subjects exposed to, actively infected with, or recovered from COVID-19. A freely available public database, intended as a resource for researchers studying the immune response to SARS-CoV-2, is where the repertoires were released. Samples came from the ongoing ImmuneRACE study (first 160 participants) plus 1,254 subjects from 6 global collaborators. Sample metadata almost always included a de-identified subject ID, COVID-19 status, age in years and sex. Where HLA class I and class II types were available, the types were taken from metadata supplied by the sample provider, not from assay-based typing.

As concerns this clone: Its specific antigen is unknown. The record has no base qualities; no much larger clone is one base away.

The CDR3 runs 15 amino acids, cysteine and phenylalanine included. Only the CDR3 part of the read is kept: 45 bases, read in frame from the first base. CDR1 SGHVS and CDR2 FQNEAQ were looked up in the germline V gene. Trimming removed 4 bases from V and 7 bases from J; the gene matches leave 8 bases unexplained. Findings and caveats that apply to the study as a whole: How much clinical and demographic metadata was included differed by source and by participant, and the metadata was provided uncurated.

TCRbeta CDR3 regions were amplified from genomic DNA using the immunoSEQ Assay, a bias-controlled multiplex PCR. In the source study's methods: The number of nucleated cells in each sample was estimated by amplification of reference gene primers within the assay. To quantify the absolute abundance of each unique TCRbeta CDR3 rearrangement, sequence reads were collapsed and filtered. For each sample, productive Simpson clonality was calculated as the square root of Simpson's diversity index over productive rearrangements. TCRdb limited this immuneACCESS table to in-frame rearrangements with V and J called. A share of clones is missing; checked studies link under half to unresolved V genes, and the rest is unexplained. V and J calls and clone size are copied from that table; D and trimming were computed from the DNA. The sample records 150,000 or so clones, around 87% of which are singletons. The top ten hold roughly 13% of the sample.

At one collaborating source in Seattle, patients were enrolled during active infection and were followed longitudinally through the course of disease. The collaborating institutions used their own protocols to collect whole blood in K2EDTA tubes. Collaborator samples were shipped for TCRbeta analysis as frozen whole blood, isolated PBMCs, or DNA extracted from either sample type. The sequenced sample was peripheral blood. Recombination joined TRBV7-8 with TRBJ2-4; TRBD2 matches 9 bases in the middle. This sequence was found in a young man with COVID-19, enrolled during active disease. The CDR3: CASSSAASGKNIQYF. In nucleotide form, the sequence is TGTGCCAGCAGCTCAGCGGCTAGCGGGAAGAACATTCAGTACTTC.